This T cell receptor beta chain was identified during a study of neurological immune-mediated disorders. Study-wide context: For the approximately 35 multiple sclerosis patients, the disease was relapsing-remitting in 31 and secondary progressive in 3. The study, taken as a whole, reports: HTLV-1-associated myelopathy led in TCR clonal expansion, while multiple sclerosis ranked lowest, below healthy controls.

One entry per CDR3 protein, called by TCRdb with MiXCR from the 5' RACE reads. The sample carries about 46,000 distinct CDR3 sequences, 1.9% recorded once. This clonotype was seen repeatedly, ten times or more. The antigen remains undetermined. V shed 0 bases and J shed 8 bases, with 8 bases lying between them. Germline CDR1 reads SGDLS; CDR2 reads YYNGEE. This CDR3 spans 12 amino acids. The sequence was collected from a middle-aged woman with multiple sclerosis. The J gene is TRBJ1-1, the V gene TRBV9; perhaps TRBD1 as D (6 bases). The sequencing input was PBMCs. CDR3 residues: CASSVGGREAFF. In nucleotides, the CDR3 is TGTGCCAGCAGCGTAGGGGGGCGGGAAGCTTTCTTT.